These 23 T cell receptor beta chains came from one sample sequenced in a study of PD-L1 blockade in urothelial cancer. The repertoire was sequenced with immunoSEQ multiplex PCR; TCRdb's copy has only in-frame clones and lacks some. The sample comprises some 90,000 clones, more than 70% of which are singletons, and 0.85% to 1% rests with the top ten. Time point specified: pretreatment peripheral blood. The sequenced sample was PBMCs, obtained around atezolizumab (anti-PD-L1) treatment. These receptors all come from a woman older than 75 with urothelial cancer.

The V and J genes are TRBV5-1 and TRBJ2-7; TRBD1 agrees at 12 bases. Germline CDR1 is SGHRS and CDR2 is YFSETQ. The CDR3 has 16 amino acids. The V and J ends lost 5 bases and 2 bases, in that order; junction bases with no gene match: 8. In nucleotides, the CDR3 is TGCGCCAGCAGTCCCCACGGGACAGGGGGCCCCTACGAGCAGTACTTC. Its protein product is CASSPHGTGGPYEQYF.

The chain is built from TRBV7-2 and TRBJ1-3; D remains unclear. V lost 0 bases, J lost 8 bases, and 11 bases lay in between. Germline CDR1 is SGHTA and CDR2 is FQGNSA. The CDR3 length is 14 residues. CDR3 in DNA: TGTGCCAGCAGCTTAGCGCCTTCGGGAGACACCATATATTTT. Translation: CASSLAPSGDTIYF.

The rearrangement links TRBV7-3 to TRBJ2-1, with TRBD2 identical over 14 bases. The germline V gene has CDR1 SGHTA and CDR2 FQGTGA. The CDR3 has 16 residues. V lost 6 bases, J lost 6 bases, and 7 bases stayed unmatched. Here the CDR3 DNA reads TGTGCCAGCAGTCAACCCGGGACTAGCGGGGGCAATGAGCAGTTCTTC. Its translation is CASSQPGTSGGNEQFF.

This sequence joins TRBV15 and TRBJ2-2; no reliable D call. The CDR3 loop spans 15 amino acids. V was trimmed by 0 bases and J by 4 bases, leaving 9 bases between them. Looked up from germline, CDR1 is LNHNV and CDR2 is YYDKDF (reference sequence). For the CDR3, the DNA is TGTGCCACCAGCAGAGAGCTAGTAACCACCGGGGAGCTGTTTTTT. This encodes CATSRELVTTGELFF.

J is TRBJ2-7 and V is TRBV4-2, with a weak D call TRBD1 (6 bases). V lost 0 bases and J 0 bases, leaving 12 bases between the germline ends. This CDR3 has 16 amino acids. Germline V CDR1 and CDR2: LGHNA, YNFKEQ. CDR3 DNA: TGTGCCAGCAGCCAAGATGGAGGACAGTACTCCTACGAGCAGTACTTC. It codes for CASSQDGGQYSYEQYF.

The chain joins TRBV19 to TRBJ1-5; the match to TRBD1 covers 7 bases. With V trimmed by 7 bases and J by 4 bases, 10 bases remained unmatched. Germline V gives CDR1 LNHDA, CDR2 SQIVND (reference sequence). This CDR3 region has 15 residues. The CDR3: CASTKRRTGNQPQHF. The DNA for the CDR3 is TGTGCCAGTACAAAAAGGAGGACAGGAAATCAGCCCCAGCATTTT.

The chain recombines TRBV2 with TRBJ2-4; D is ambiguous. Trimming took 3 bases from V and 0 from J, leaving 9 bases between them. CDR1 and CDR2 from the germline V gene are SNHLY and FYNNEI. This CDR3 contains 15 residues. DNA for the CDR3: TGTGCCAGCAGTGACCCCGGTGGAGCCAAAAACATTCAGTACTTC. Translated, it gives CASSDPGGAKNIQYF.

The rearrangement uses TRBV27 and TRBJ1-2; 9 bases line up with TRBD1. The CDR3 has 17 residues. Per germline, CDR1 MNHEY and CDR2 SMNVEV (reference sequence). The ends lost 5 bases at V and 0 bases at J; junction bases unmatched: 10. The CDR3 loop reads CASSLRTGAEANYGYTF. CDR3 in DNA: TGTGCCAGCAGTCTCCGGACAGGGGCGGAAGCTAACTATGGCTACACCTTC.

The V and J genes are TRBV28 and TRBJ2-5, with D maybe TRBD1 (6 bases). The germline V gene has CDR1 MDHEN and CDR2 SYDVKM. V was cut by 2 bases and J by 4 bases, with 11 bases left in between. CDR3 length: 14 residues. Here the CDR3 reads CASSLPGQLETQYF. The CDR3 bases are TGTGCCAGCAGTTTACCTGGACAGCTAGAGACCCAGTACTTC. Using reference TRBV28 and TRBJ2-5 for the parts outside the CDR3, the full variable domain is DVKVTQSSRYLVKRTGEKVFLECVQDMDHENMFWYRQDPGLGLRLIYFSYDVKMKEKGDIPEGYSVSREKKERFSLILESASTNQTSMYLCASSLPGQLETQYFGPGTRLLVL.

The chain recombines TRBV27 with TRBJ2-1; 10 positions match TRBD1. The CDR3 extends over 15 amino acids. Per the germline V gene, CDR1 is MNHEY and CDR2 is SMNVEV (reference sequence). V shed 5 bases and J 9 bases; nucleotides not matched to a gene: 10. The CDR3 here is CASSLSPGQGFEQFF. The CDR3 DNA reads TGTGCCAGCAGTCTCTCTCCGGGACAGGGGTTTGAGCAGTTCTTC.

The rearrangement joins TRBV2 to TRBJ1-2; tentatively, D is TRBD1 (5 bases). The CDR3 is made up of 13 amino acids. V was clipped by 8 bases and J by 8 bases, with 18 bases between them. Germline assignment: CDR1 SNHLY and CDR2 FYNNEI. The CDR3 region is CASPEGRVRGYTF. CDR3 coding DNA: TGTGCCAGCCCCGAGGGGAGGGTAAGGGGCTACACCTTC.

The genes are TRBV5-1 and TRBJ1-4; unclear D gene. The V end was cut by 5 bases, the J end by 4 bases, with 12 bases between. Germline V CDR1 and CDR2: SGHRS, YFSETQ. This CDR3 is built from 14 residues. DNA for the CDR3: TGCGCCAGCAGTTATTCGGGGAATAATGAAAAACTGTTTTTT. This encodes CASSYSGNNEKLFF.

This chain connects TRBV6-5 to TRBJ1-2; D remains unclear. Trimming shortened V by 6 bases and J by 5 bases, and 16 bases separated the two germline ends. Germline assignment: CDR1 MNHEY and CDR2 SVGAGI. The CDR3 extends over 14 amino acids. In nucleotides, the CDR3 is TGTGCCAGCAGGAGGCATCCTCCCCAATATGGCTACACCTTC. It encodes CASRRHPPQYGYTF.

The table lists this clone with a count of one. The CDR3 sequence: CASSLGQGYEKLFF. CDR3 DNA: TGCGCCAGCAGCTTGGGGCAGGGGTATGAAAAACTGTTTTTT. The chain uses TRBV5-1 and TRBJ1-4; maybe TRBD1 (6 bases). This CDR3 is 14 amino acids long. Germline V lookup: CDR1 SGHRS, CDR2 YFSETQ. Trimming removed 0 bases at V and 6 bases at J, with 9 bases between. Drawing the rest from reference TRBV5-1 and TRBJ1-4, the complete variable domain is KAGVTQTPRYLIKTRGQQVTLSCSPISGHRSVSWYQQTPGQGLQFLFEYFSETQRNKGNFPGRFSGRQFSNSRSEMNVSTLELGDSALYLCASSLGQGYEKLFFGSGTQLSVL.

The chain joins TRBV2 to TRBJ2-2, with 7 bases lining up with TRBD2. The V and J ends lost 7 bases and 4 bases, in that order; junction bases with no gene match: 6. The CDR3 is made up of 14 amino acids. The germline V gene encodes CDR1 SNHLY and CDR2 FYNNEI. The CDR3: CASTQRGLTGELFF. The CDR3 DNA sequence: TGTGCCAGCACCCAGCGGGGTCTCACCGGGGAGCTGTTTTTT.

This rearrangement joins TRBV7-9 to TRBJ2-3; D gene ambiguous. Germline lookup yields CDR1 SEHNR and CDR2 FQNEAQ (reference sequence). Trimming left V 1 base short and J 0 bases short, with 8 bases between. This CDR3 contains 15 residues. In DNA, the CDR3 is TGTGCCAGCAGCTTAGGACAAACTAGCACAGATACGCAGTATTTT. The encoded protein is CASSLGQTSTDTQYF.

The chain employs TRBV7-9 and TRBJ2-3, with 7 bases fitting TRBD2. The CDR3 runs to 15 residues. V lost 5 bases, J lost 1 base, and 6 bases stayed unmatched. From germline, CDR1 is SEHNR and CDR2 FQNEAQ (reference sequence). CDR3 nucleotide sequence: TGTGCCAGCAGCCCGGGGGGACTTGGCACAGATACGCAGTATTTT. Residues: CASSPGGLGTDTQYF.

The chain has TRBV28 and TRBJ1-3; a possible D gene is TRBD1 (6 bases). This CDR3 has 14 amino acids. CDR1 and CDR2 from the germline V gene are MDHEN and SYDVKM. V gave up 5 bases and J gave up 0 bases, with 8 bases separating them. CDR3 bases: TGTGCCAGCAGTAGGGGGAGCTCTGGAAACACCATATATTTT. This gives the protein CASSRGSSGNTIYF.

The rearrangement joins TRBV5-1 to TRBJ2-3; the D gene is possibly TRBD1 (6 bases). CDR1 is SGHRS, CDR2 YFSETQ, per germline. V was cut by 3 bases and J by 3 bases, with 17 bases left in between. CDR3 length: 16 residues. DNA of the CDR3: TGCGCCAGCAGCTCCCGCAAGGACAGACTTACAGATACGCAGTATTTT. This translates into CASSSRKDRLTDTQYF.

The chain carries TRBV30 and TRBJ2-5; the match to TRBD2 covers 8 bases. Germline trimming cut 8 bases from V and 0 bases from J; bases unmatched to any gene: 5. The germline gives CDR1 GTSNPN, CDR2 SVGIG (reference sequence). The CDR3 consists of 13 residues. CDR3 region: CALGSGNQETQYF. The CDR3 DNA reads as TGTGCCCTGGGTAGCGGGAACCAAGAGACCCAGTACTTC.

V is TRBV28 and J is TRBJ2-3; 7 positions match TRBD2. This CDR3 region has 15 residues. V trimming: 4 bases; J trimming: 3 bases; junction bases outside the gene matches: 7. Germline assignment: CDR1 MDHEN and CDR2 SYDVKM. In DNA, the CDR3 is TGTGCCAGCAGTTCCGCGGGAGTTAGTACAGATACGCAGTATTTT. This gives the protein CASSSAGVSTDTQYF.

The chain recombines TRBV6-1 with TRBJ1-2, with D perhaps TRBD1 (5 bases). V gave up 3 bases and J gave up 4 bases, with 12 bases separating them. Germline CDR1 MNHNS, CDR2 SASEGT. This CDR3 contains 14 residues. The chain's CDR3 is CASSEGGMGYGYTF. CDR3 coding DNA: TGTGCCAGCAGTGAGGGGGGAATGGGCTATGGCTACACCTTC.

V is TRBV7-9 and J is TRBJ2-4; 7 positions match TRBD1. Looked up from germline, CDR1 is SEHNR and CDR2 is FQNEAQ (reference sequence). J was trimmed by 7 bases and V by 8 bases; bases with no gene match: 8. CDR3 length: 13 residues. The CDR3 loop reads CASERQGRNIQYF. The CDR3 coding sequence is TGTGCCAGCGAAAGACAGGGACGTAACATTCAGTACTTC.